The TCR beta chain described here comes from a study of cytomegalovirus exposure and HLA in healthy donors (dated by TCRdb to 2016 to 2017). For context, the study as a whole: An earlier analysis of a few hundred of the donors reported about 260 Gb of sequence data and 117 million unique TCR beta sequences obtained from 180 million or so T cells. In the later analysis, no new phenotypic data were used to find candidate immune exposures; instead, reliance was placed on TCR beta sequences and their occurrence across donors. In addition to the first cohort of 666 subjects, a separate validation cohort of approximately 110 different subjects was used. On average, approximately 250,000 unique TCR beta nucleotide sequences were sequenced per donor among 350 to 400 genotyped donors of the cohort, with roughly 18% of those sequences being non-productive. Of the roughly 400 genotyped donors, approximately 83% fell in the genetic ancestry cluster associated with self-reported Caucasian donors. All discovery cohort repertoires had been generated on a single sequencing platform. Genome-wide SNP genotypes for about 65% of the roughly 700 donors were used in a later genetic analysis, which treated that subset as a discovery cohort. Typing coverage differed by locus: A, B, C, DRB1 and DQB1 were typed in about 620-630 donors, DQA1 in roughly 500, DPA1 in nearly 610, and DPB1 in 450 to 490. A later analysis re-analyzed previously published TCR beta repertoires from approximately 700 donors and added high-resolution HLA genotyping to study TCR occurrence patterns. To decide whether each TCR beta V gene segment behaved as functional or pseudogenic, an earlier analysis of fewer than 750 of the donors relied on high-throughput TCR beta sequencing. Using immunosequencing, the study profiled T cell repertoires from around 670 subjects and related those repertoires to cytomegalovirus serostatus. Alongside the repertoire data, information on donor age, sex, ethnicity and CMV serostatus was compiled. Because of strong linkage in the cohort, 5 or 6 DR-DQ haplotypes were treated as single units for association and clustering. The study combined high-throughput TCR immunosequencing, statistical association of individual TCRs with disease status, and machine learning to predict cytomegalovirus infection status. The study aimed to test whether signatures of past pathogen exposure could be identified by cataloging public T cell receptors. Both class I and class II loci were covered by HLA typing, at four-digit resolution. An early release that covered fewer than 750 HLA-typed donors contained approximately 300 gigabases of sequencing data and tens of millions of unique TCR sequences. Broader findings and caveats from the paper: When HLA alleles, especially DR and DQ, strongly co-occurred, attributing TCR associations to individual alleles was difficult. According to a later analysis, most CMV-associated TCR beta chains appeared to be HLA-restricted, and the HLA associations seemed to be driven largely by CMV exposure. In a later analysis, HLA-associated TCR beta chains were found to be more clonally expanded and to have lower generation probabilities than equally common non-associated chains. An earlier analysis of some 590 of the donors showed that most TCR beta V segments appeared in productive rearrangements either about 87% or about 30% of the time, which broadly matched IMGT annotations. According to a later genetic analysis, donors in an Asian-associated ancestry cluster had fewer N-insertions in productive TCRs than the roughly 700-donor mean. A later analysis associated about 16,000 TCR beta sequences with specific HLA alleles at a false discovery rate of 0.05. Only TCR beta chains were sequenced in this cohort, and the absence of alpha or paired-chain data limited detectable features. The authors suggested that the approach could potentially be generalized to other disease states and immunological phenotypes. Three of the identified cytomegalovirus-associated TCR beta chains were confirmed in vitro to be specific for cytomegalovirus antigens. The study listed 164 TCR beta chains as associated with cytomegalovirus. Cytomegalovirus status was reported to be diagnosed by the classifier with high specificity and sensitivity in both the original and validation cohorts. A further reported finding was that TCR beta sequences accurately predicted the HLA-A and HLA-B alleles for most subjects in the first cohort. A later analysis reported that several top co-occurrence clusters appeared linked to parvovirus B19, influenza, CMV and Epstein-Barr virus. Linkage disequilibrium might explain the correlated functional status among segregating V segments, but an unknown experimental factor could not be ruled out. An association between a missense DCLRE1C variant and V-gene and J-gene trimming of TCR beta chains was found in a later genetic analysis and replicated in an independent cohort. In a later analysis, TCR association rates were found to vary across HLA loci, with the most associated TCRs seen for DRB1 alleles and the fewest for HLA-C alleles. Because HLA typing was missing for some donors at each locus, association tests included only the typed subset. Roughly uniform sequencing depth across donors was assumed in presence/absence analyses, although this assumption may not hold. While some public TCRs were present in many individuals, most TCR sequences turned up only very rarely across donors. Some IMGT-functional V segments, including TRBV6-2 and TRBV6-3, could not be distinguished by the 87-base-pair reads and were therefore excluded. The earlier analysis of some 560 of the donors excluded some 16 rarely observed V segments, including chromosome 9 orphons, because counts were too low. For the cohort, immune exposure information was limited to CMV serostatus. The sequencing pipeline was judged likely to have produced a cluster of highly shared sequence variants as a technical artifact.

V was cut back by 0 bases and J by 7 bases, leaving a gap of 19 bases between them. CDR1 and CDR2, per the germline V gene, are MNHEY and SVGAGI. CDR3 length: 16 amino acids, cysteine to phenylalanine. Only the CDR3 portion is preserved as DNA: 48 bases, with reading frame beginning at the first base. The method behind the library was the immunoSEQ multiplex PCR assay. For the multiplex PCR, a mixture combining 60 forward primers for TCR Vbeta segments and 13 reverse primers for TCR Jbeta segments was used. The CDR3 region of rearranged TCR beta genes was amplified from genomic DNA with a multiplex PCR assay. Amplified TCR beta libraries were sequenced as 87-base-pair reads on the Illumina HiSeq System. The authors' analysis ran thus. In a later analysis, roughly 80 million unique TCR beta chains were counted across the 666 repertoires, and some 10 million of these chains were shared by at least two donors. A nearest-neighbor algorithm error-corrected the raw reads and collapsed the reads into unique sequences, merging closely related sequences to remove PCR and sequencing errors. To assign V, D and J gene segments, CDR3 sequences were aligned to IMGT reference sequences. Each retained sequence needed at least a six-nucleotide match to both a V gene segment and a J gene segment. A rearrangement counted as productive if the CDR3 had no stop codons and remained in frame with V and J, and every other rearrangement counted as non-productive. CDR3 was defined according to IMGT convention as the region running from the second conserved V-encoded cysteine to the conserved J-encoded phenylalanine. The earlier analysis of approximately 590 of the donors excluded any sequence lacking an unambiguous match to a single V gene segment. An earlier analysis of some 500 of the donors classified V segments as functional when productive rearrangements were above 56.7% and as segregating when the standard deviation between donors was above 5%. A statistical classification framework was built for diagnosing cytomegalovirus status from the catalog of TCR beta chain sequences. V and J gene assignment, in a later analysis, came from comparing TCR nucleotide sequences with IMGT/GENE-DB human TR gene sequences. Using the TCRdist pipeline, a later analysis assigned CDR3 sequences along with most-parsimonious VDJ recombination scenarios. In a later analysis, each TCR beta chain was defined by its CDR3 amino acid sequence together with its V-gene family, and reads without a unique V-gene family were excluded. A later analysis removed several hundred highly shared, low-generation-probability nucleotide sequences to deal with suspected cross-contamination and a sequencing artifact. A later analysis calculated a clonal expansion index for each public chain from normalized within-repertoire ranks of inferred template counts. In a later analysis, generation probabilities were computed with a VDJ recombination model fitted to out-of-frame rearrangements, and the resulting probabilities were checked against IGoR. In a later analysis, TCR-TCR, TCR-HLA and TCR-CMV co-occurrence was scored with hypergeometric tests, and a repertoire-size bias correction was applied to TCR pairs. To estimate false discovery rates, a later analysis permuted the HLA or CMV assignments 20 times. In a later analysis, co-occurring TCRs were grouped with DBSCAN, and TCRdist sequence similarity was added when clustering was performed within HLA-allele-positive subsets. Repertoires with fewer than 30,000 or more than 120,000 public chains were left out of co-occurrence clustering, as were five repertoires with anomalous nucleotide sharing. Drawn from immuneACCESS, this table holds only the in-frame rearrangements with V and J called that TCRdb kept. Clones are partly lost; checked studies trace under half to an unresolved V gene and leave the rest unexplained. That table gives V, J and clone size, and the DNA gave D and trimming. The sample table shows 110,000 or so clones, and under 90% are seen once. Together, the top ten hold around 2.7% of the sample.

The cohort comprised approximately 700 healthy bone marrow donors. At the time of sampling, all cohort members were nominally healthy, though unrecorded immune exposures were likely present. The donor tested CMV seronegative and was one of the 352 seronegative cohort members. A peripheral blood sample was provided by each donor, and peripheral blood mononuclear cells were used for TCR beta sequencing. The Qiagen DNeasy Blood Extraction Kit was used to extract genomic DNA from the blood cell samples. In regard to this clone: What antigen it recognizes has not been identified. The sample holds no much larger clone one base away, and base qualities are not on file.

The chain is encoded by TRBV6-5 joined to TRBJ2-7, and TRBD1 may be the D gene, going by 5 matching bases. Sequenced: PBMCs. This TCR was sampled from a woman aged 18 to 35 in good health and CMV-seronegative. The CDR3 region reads CASSYSIGMTALEQYF. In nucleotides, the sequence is TGTGCCAGCAGTTACTCAATCGGAATGACAGCCCTGGAGCAGTACTTC.